The 26 T cell receptor beta chains reported below all come from one sample, sequenced in a study of response to subunit inactivated influenza vaccine. TCRdb re-called the RT-PCR reads through MiXCR, storing one row per CDR3 protein. Found here are hundreds of thousands of distinct CDR3 sequences, 12% to 15% of them singletons; the top ten hold 7.5% to 8%. This material consisted of PBMCs from blood, taken less than 15 days before vaccination. These receptors came from a man between 50 and 59 years old who received an inactivated influenza vaccine.

In its sample, this clonotype was seen a few times. The chain recombines TRBV20-1 with TRBJ2-1; weak D call: TRBD2 (6 bases). The CDR3 is made up of 15 amino acids. V lost 3 bases, J lost 0 bases, and 12 bases lay in between. CDR1 and CDR2 from the germline V gene are DFQATT and SNEGSKA (reference sequence). DNA of the CDR3: TGCAGTGCTAGTAACGGCGGGAACTCCTACAATGAGCAGTTCTTC. Amino acid sequence: CSASNGGNSYNEQFF.

Note on this clonotype: The germline gene is not matched at one end of the junction; a read error may be the cause. The V call is TRBV20-1, the J call TRBJ2-7; 14 positions match TRBD2. Germline loops: CDR1 DFQATT, CDR2 SNEGSKA (reference sequence). The CDR3 spans 17 residues. The DNA for the CDR3 is TGCAGCGCTAGAGCTCTCCCGGGGACTAGCGGGAGATTGGGGCAGTACTTC. It codes for CSARALPGTSGRLGQYF.

This clonotype was recorded at least ten times. This chain links TRBV4-1 with TRBJ2-3; D remains ambiguous. CDR1 is MGHRA, CDR2 YSYEKL, per germline. This CDR3 is built from 13 residues. The V end was cut by 2 bases, the J end by 6 bases, with 9 bases between. The CDR3: CASSQYFGDTQYF. The CDR3 DNA reads as TGCGCCAGCAGCCAATATTTCGGGGATACGCAGTATTTT.

This clonotype was observed a handful of times. This rearrangement joins TRBV20-1 to TRBJ1-6, with TRBD1 as a possible D gene (5 bases). V dropped 3 bases and J dropped 12 bases, with 18 bases sitting between them. Germline CDR1 reads DFQATT; CDR2 reads SNEGSKA (reference sequence). The CDR3 loop spans 14 amino acids. CDR3 DNA sequence: TGCAGTGCTAGTCTGGGGCAGGTACTAGAACCCCTCCACTTT. Amino acid sequence: CSASLGQVLEPLHF.

In its sample, this clonotype was seen a few times. This chain's CDR3 is CASSLYPKNIQYF. Written as DNA, the CDR3 is TGTGCCAGCAGTCTTTACCCCAAAAACATTCAGTACTTC. The chain has TRBV28 and TRBJ2-4; D is uncertain. There are 13 residues in the CDR3. Trimming left V 5 bases short and J 2 bases short, with 7 bases between. The germline CDR1 and CDR2 sequences are MDHEN and SYDVKM.

CDR3 in DNA: TGTGCCAGCACCCCTTCGGGCAGGGGGCTTTCCTACGAGCAGTACTTC. Translated: CASTPSGRGLSYEQYF. V is TRBV13 and J is TRBJ2-7, with 8 bases fitting TRBD1. The trim removed 7 bases at V and 1 base at J, leaving 12 bases unmatched. The CDR3 is made up of 16 amino acids. Per the germline V gene, CDR1 is PRHDT and CDR2 is FYEKMQ (reference sequence).

This clonotype was counted between two and nine times. The chain combines TRBV20-1 with TRBJ2-3, with D hard to call. From germline, CDR1 is DFQATT and CDR2 SNEGSKA (reference sequence). V was clipped by 6 bases and J by 0 bases, with 16 bases between them. The length of the CDR3 is 15 residues. The CDR3 protein is CSAHRAKDSTDTQYF. The CDR3 DNA sequence: TGCAGTGCCCACCGCGCTAAGGATAGCACAGATACGCAGTATTTT.

The chain has TRBV25-1 and TRBJ1-2; D call uncertain. Trimming removed 9 bases from V and 0 bases from J, with 11 bases in between. The length of the CDR3 is 13 residues. CDR1 MGHDK and CDR2 SYGVNS come from the germline V gene. In nucleotides, the CDR3 is TGTGCCAGGGCGGAACCCACTAACTATGGCTACACCTTC. Translation: CARAEPTNYGYTF.

The J gene is TRBJ2-7, the V gene TRBV6-1; tentative D call: TRBD1 (7 bases). Germline loops: CDR1 MNHNS, CDR2 SASEGT. The ends were cut back, 6 bases at V and 2 bases at J, with 23 bases in the middle. This CDR3 is 17 amino acids long. In DNA, the CDR3 is TGTGCCAGCAGACCCCCGCGGGGACAGAAGCGGGCCTACGAGCAGTACTTC. It encodes CASRPPRGQKRAYEQYF.

This clonotype was counted ten times or more. This chain uses TRBV28 with TRBJ2-5; TRBD2 might be the D (6 bases). The CDR3 runs 16 residues. V lost 1 base, J lost 5 bases, and 17 bases lay in between. CDR1 and CDR2 from the germline V gene are MDHEN and SYDVKM. CDR3 sequence reads: CASSLFEEGPGETQYF. The DNA of the CDR3 is TGTGCCAGCAGTTTATTTGAGGAGGGACCGGGGGAGACCCAGTACTTC.

The chain joins TRBV7-8 to TRBJ1-5; D gene unclear. CDR1 and CDR2 from the germline V gene are SGHVS and FQNEAQ. Between the trimmed V and J ends, which lost 1 base and 4 bases, there was a span of 17 bases. CDR3 length: 17 residues. DNA of the CDR3: TGTGCCAGCAGCTTAGGAAGGGTCCCCGGGCGGAATCAGCCCCAGCATTTT. Its protein is CASSLGRVPGRNQPQHF.

This clonotype occurred many times. The chain is built from TRBV11-2 and TRBJ1-4; D is unresolved. Trimming shortened V by 1 base and J by 0 bases, and 3 bases separated the two germline ends. Germline CDR1 and CDR2: SGHAT and FQNNGV. The CDR3 is made up of 14 amino acids. In DNA, the CDR3 is TGTGCCAGCAGCTTAGGGCCAACTAATGAAAAACTGTTTTTT. This codes for CASSLGPTNEKLFF.

This clonotype came up many times. V is TRBV7-2 and J is TRBJ2-7, with D maybe TRBD1 (6 bases). Trimming cost V 1 base and J 3 bases, with 13 bases left between them. This CDR3 spans 15 amino acids. CDR1 is SGHTA, CDR2 FQGNSA, per germline. Here the CDR3 reads CASSLDGTSFYEQYF. The CDR3 DNA reads as TGTGCCAGCAGCTTAGACGGGACATCATTCTACGAGCAGTACTTC.

This clonotype has at least ten counts. The chain employs TRBV6-2 or TRBV6-3 and TRBJ2-3, with 11 bases identical to TRBD2. The CDR3 spans 15 residues. V gave up 2 bases and J gave up 9 bases; unmatched junction bases: 7. CDR1 and CDR2 from the germline V gene are MNHEY and SVGEGT. CDR3 loop: CASSYGSGGARTQYF. The CDR3 DNA follows: TGTGCCAGCAGTTACGGTAGCGGGGGGGCGAGAACGCAGTATTTT.

The chain links TRBV15 to TRBJ2-5; 7 bases line up with TRBD2. CDR1 and CDR2 (germline): LNHNV, YYDKDF (reference sequence). J lost 0 bases, V lost 3 bases, and 1 base had no gene match. This CDR3 is built from 14 residues. Here the CDR3 DNA reads TGTGCCACCAGCAGGGGACTATACCAAGAGACCCAGTACTTC. It specifies CATSRGLYQETQYF.

This clonotype showed up many times. V is TRBV12-3 or TRBV12-4 and J is TRBJ2-1, with 7 bases lining up with TRBD2. There are 14 residues in the CDR3. J lost 4 bases, V lost 5 bases, and 5 bases had no gene match. The CDR3 DNA reads TGTGCCAGCAGTCCACAACTAGCGTACAATGAGCAGTTCTTC. Translating it yields CASSPQLAYNEQFF.

In its sample, this clonotype was seen a few times. The genes are TRBV7-7 and TRBJ2-1; 11 bases are a match to TRBD2. The V gene's germline CDR1 is SSHAT and CDR2 FNYEAQ (reference sequence). V shed 2 bases, J shed 2 bases, and the junction held 2 bases outside the gene matches. The CDR3 is 16 residues long. The CDR3 DNA is TGTGCCAGCAGCTTAACGGGACTAGCGGCCTACAATGAGCAGTTCTTC. This codes for CASSLTGLAAYNEQFF.

The chain links TRBV12-3 or TRBV12-4 to TRBJ2-3; D possibly corresponds to TRBD2 (7 bases). V was shortened by 6 bases and J by 3 bases, with 16 bases between the two germline ends. The CDR3 loop spans 15 amino acids. CDR3 amino acids: CASRLGGAGTDTQYF. CDR3 coding DNA: TGTGCCAGCAGACTAGGGGGGGCCGGTACAGATACGCAGTATTTT.

The chain uses TRBV12-3 or TRBV12-4 and TRBJ2-3, with D tentatively TRBD2 (5 bases). Trimming took 3 bases from V and 2 from J, leaving 24 bases between them. The CDR3 has 19 amino acids. The CDR3 nucleotides are TGTGCCAGCAGTTTTGATCCCTCGGGTCAGACTAAAGACACAGATACGCAGTATTTT. Its translation is CASSFDPSGQTKDTDTQYF.

This clonotype was counted a few times. V is TRBV10-3 and J is TRBJ1-5, with no clear D. Germline V CDR1 and CDR2: ENHRY, SYGVKD. The CDR3 runs 15 residues. Trimming stripped 0 bases from V and 2 bases from J, with 8 bases between. The CDR3 reads CAISESEWGNQPQHF. CDR3 in DNA: TGTGCCATCAGTGAGTCGGAATGGGGCAATCAGCCCCAGCATTTT.

This clonotype was seen a handful of times. The chain carries TRBV7-2 and TRBJ2-1; 10 bases align to TRBD2. The J segment lost 2 bases and the V segment lost 5 bases, leaving 21 bases of the junction unmatched. The CDR3 has 21 residues. The germline CDR1 and CDR2 sequences are SGHTA and FQGNSA. The CDR3 DNA reads TGTGCCAGCAGCACAATAAGGGGGGGGCTGACTAGCGGGCAACCCTACAATGAGCAGTTCTTC. It yields the protein CASSTIRGGLTSGQPYNEQFF.

The V gene is TRBV4-3, the J gene TRBJ2-7; no clear D gene. The V and J ends lost 4 bases and 0 bases respectively, with 16 bases between them. The CDR3 is 16 residues long. Germline-derived CDR1 and CDR2 are LGHNA and YSLEER. The CDR3 region is CASSPSTKGVSYEQYF. The CDR3 region has the DNA TGCGCCAGCAGCCCCTCTACTAAAGGTGTCTCCTACGAGCAGTACTTC.

A few counts support this clonotype. The CDR3 protein is CATSDLAGDQPQHF. The CDR3 nucleotides are TGTGCCACCAGTGATTTGGCAGGGGATCAGCCCCAGCATTTT. The chain joins TRBV24-1 to TRBJ1-5; D is perhaps TRBD1 (6 bases). This CDR3 is built from 14 residues. Germline assignment: CDR1 KGHDR and CDR2 SFDVKD. Trimming cost V 0 bases and J 5 bases, with 7 bases left between them.

The rearrangement links TRBV28 to TRBJ2-3, with 13 bases fitting TRBD2. The CDR3 is 17 residues long. V shed 6 bases, J shed 6 bases, and the junction held 12 bases outside the gene matches. Germline V gives CDR1 MDHEN, CDR2 SYDVKM. The CDR3 nucleotides are TGTGCCAGCAGAAAGACTACCGGACTAGCGGGAGCTGATACGCAGTATTTT. Protein sequence: CASRKTTGLAGADTQYF.

This clonotype has more than one count but fewer than ten. The chain has TRBV20-1 and TRBJ2-3, with a possible D match to TRBD2 (5 bases). Germline CDR1 is DFQATT and CDR2 is SNEGSKA (reference sequence). The V and J ends lost 6 bases and 2 bases respectively, with 9 bases between them. This CDR3 comprises 12 residues. The DNA for the CDR3 is TGCAGTGCCCGCCGGGACACAGATACGCAGTATTTT. Its translation is CSARRDTDTQYF.

This chain connects TRBV20-1 to TRBJ2-3; 8 bases agree with TRBD2. Germline V gives CDR1 DFQATT, CDR2 SNEGSKA (reference sequence). CDR3 size: 14 residues. Unmatched junction bases numbered 7, after V lost 5 bases and J lost 3 bases. The CDR3 loop is CSAGTRKVTDTQYF. The DNA of the CDR3 is TGCAGTGCTGGGACTAGAAAGGTGACAGATACGCAGTATTTT.